The clone carrying this T cell receptor (beta chain) was seen ten or more times. Its antigen is currently unknown. This specimen comes from a study of prognosis after radiotherapy for stage I lung cancer. Whole-study findings and limits: After stereotactic body radiation therapy, patients with later distant metastases showed lower Shannon entropy.

The CDR3 loop spans 10 amino acids. In germline, CDR1 is MNHNS, CDR2 SASEGT. Trimming removed 8 bases at V and 4 bases at J, with 6 bases between. Amplification of the TCR beta CDR3 (from genomic DNA) was done by two-round multiplex PCR. Amplification during the initial PCR round employed primers specific to each TRBV and TRBJ gene. TCRdb re-called the multiplex PCR reads with MiXCR, one entry per CDR3 protein. This sample has nearly 25,000 distinct CDR3 sequences, with roughly 35% found just once. The clonotype was recovered from a donor aged 50 or older with non-small cell lung cancer. The chain carries TRBV6-1 and TRBJ2-7; weak D call: TRBD2 (6 bases). The specimen comprised PBMCs, sampled before or after stereotactic body radiation therapy (not recorded which). CDR3 in amino acids: CASGGYEQYF. The CDR3 region has the DNA TGTGCCAGCGGGGGGTACGAGCAGTACTTC.